This T cell receptor (beta chain) was retrieved from a study of CD8 T cells in ankylosing spondylitis. This clonotype was detected ten times or more. The CDR3 consists of 10 residues. Germline V gene data show CDR1 as SQVTM and CDR2 as ANQGSEA. Trimming took off 4 bases at V and 7 bases at J, with 7 bases between the two ends. TCRdb used MiXCR to reprocess the 5' RACE reads, holding one entry per CDR3 protein. Altogether 250,000 to 400,000 distinct CDR3 sequences are present, around 10% being singletons, with the ten largest covering 8% to 9.5%. The V and J genes are TRBV29-1 and TRBJ2-5; D gene unclear. The sample comprised blood, either unsorted or a sorted T cell fraction (not recorded which). The clonotype comes from a female donor with ankylosing spondylitis or in good health (not recorded which). This CDR3 reads CSVVWGTQYF. The CDR3 nucleotides are TGCAGCGTTGTCTGGGGGACCCAGTACTTC.